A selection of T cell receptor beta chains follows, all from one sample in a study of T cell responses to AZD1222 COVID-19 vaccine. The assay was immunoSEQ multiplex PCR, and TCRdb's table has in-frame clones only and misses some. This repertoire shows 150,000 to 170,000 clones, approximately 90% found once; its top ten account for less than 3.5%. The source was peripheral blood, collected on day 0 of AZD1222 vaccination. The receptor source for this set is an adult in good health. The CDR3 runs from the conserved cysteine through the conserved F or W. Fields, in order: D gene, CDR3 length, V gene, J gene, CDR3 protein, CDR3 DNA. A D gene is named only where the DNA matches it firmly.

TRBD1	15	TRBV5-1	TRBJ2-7	CASSERTGQRNEQYF	TGCGCCAGCAGCGAAAGGACAGGGCAGAGGAACGAGCAGTACTTC
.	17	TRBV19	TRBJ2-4	CASSIGVITIPKNIQYF	TGTGCCAGTAGTATAGGGGTAATTACAATTCCCAAAAACATTCAGTACTTC
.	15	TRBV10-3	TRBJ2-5	CAISESSDNTETQYF	TGTGCCATCAGTGAGTCGTCGGACAATACGGAGACCCAGTACTTC
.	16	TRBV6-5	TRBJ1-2	CASSYSPQGGVYGYTF	TGTGCCAGCAGTTACTCCCCCCAGGGTGGGGTCTATGGCTACACCTTC
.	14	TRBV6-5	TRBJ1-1	CASSTGRGNTEAFF	TGTGCCAGCAGTACAGGGAGAGGGAACACTGAAGCTTTCTTT
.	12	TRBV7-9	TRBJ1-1	CASSHENTEAFF	TGTGCCAGCAGCCACGAGAACACTGAAGCTTTCTTT
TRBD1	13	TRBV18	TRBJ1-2	CASSPGTDYGYTF	TGTGCCAGCTCACCAGGGACAGACTATGGCTACACCTTC
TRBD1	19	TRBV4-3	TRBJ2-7	CASSQDELKVGTGGFEQYF	TGCGCCAGCAGCCAAGATGAGTTGAAGGTCGGGACAGGGGGCTTCGAGCAGTACTTC
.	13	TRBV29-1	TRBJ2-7	CSAQTGRTYEQYF	TGCAGCGCCCAGACGGGACGGACTTACGAGCAGTACTTC
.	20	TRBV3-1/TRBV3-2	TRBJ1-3	CASSQEKSLKDVTSGNTIYF	TGTGCCAGCAGCCAAGAGAAAAGCCTAAAGGACGTCACCTCTGGAAACACCATATATTTT
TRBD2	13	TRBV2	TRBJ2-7	CATGRTSDHEQYF	TGTGCCACCGGCCGGACTAGCGACCACGAGCAGTACTTC
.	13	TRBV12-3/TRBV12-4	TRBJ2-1	CASSLGSLFEQFF	TGTGCCAGCAGTTTGGGATCCCTATTTGAGCAGTTCTTC
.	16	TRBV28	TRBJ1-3	CASSLGGRISGNTIYF	TGTGCCAGCAGTTTGGGGGGACGGATCTCTGGAAACACCATATATTTT
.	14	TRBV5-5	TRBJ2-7	CASSPSGRPYEQYF	TGTGCCAGCAGCCCGTCGGGGCGCCCCTACGAGCAGTACTTC
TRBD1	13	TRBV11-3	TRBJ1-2	CASSETGGDGYTF	TGTGCCAGCAGCGAAACAGGGGGCGATGGCTACACCTTC
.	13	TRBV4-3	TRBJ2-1	CASSPARGNEQFF	TGCGCCAGCAGCCCGGCCCGGGGGAATGAGCAGTTCTTC
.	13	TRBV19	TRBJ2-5	CASSIRGVETQYF	TGTGCCAGTAGTATACGAGGGGTGGAGACCCAGTACTTC
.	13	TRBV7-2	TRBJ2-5	CASSPRTAETQYF	TGTGCCAGCAGCCCCCGGACAGCAGAGACCCAGTACTTC